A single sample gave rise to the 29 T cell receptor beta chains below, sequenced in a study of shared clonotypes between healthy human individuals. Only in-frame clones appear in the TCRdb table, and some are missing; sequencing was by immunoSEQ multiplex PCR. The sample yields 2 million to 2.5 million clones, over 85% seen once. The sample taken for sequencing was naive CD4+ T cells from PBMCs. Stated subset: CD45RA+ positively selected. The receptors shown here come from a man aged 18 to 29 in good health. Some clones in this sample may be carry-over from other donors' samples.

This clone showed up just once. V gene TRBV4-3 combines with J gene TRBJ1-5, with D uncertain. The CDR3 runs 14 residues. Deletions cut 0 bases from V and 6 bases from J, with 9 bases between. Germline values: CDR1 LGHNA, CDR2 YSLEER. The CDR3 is CASSQDHAGQPQHF. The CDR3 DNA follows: TGCGCCAGCAGCCAAGACCACGCGGGTCAGCCCCAGCATTTT.

DNA for the CDR3: TGCGCCAGCAGCCCCCTCCCCGTTAAGGGGGCCTATGGCTACACCTTC. This encodes CASSPLPVKGAYGYTF. This rearrangement joins TRBV5-1 to TRBJ1-2; 7 bases are a match to TRBD1. CDR3 length: 16 residues. Germline assignment: CDR1 SGHRS and CDR2 YFSETQ. J was trimmed by 4 bases and V by 4 bases; bases with no gene match: 13.

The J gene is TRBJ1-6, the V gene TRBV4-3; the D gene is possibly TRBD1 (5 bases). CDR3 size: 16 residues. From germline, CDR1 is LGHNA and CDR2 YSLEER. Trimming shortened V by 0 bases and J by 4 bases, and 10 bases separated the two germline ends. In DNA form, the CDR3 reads TGCGCCAGCAGCCAAGACTCCCGGGGGTATAATTCACCCCTCCACTTT. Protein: CASSQDSRGYNSPLHF.

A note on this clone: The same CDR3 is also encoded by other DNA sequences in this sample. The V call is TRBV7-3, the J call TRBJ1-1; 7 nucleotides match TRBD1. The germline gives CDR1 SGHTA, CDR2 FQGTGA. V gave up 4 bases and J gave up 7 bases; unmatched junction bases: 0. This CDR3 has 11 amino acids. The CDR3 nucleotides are TGTGCCAGCAGCTCAGGGGGTGAAGCTTTCTTT. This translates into CASSSGGEAFF.

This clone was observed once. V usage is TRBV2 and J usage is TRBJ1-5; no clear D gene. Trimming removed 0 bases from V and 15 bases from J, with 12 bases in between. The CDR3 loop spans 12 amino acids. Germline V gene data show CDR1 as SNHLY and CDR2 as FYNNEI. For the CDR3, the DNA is TGTGCCAGCAGTGAAGCCGCACAGAACGGGCATTTT. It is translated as CASSEAAQNGHF.

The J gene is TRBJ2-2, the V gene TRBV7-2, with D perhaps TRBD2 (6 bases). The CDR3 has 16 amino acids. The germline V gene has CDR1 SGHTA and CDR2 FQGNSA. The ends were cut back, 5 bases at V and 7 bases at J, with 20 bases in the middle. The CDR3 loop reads CASSNQRLVSNGELFF. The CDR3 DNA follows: TGTGCCAGCAGCAATCAAAGACTAGTTTCCAACGGGGAGCTGTTTTTT. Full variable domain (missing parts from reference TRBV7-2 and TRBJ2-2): GAGVSQSPSNKVTEKGKDVELRCDPISGHTALYWYRQSLGQGLEFLIYFQGNSAPDKSGLPSDRFSAERTGGSVSTLTIQRTQQEDSAVYLCASSNQRLVSNGELFFGEGSRLTVL.

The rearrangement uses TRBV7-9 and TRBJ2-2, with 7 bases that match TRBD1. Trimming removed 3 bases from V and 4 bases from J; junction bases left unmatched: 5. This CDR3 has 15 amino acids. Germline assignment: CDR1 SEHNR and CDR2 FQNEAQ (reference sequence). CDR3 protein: CASSFSTGSTGELFF. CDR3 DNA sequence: TGTGCCAGCAGCTTCTCGACAGGGAGCACCGGGGAGCTGTTTTTT.

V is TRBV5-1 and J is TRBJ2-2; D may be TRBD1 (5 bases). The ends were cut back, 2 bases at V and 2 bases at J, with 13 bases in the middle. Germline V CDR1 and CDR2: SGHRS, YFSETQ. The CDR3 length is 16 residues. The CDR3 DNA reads TGCGCCAGCAGCTTATTGACAGAGACTAACACCGGGGAGCTGTTTTTT. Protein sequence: CASSLLTETNTGELFF.

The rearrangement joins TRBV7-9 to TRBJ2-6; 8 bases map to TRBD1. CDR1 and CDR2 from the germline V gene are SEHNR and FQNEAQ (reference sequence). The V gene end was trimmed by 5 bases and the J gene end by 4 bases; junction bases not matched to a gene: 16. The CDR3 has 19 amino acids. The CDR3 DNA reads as TGTGCCAGCAGCCCTCCTTGGACAGGGCCCATAGAAGGGGCCAACGTCCTGACTTTC. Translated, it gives CASSPPWTGPIEGANVLTF.

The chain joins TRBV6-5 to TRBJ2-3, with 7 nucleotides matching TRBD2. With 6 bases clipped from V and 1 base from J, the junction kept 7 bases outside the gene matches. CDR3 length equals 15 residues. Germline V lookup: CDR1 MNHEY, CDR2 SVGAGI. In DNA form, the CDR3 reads TGTGCCAGCAGGTGGGGGGGAGAAGGCACAGATACGCAGTATTTT. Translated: CASRWGGEGTDTQYF.

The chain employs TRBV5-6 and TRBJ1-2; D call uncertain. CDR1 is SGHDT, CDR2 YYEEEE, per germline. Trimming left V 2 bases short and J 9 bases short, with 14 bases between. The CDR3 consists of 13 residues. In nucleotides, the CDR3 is TGTGCCAGCAGCTTCGGACGGGAGCGGAGCTACACCTTC. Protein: CASSFGRERSYTF.

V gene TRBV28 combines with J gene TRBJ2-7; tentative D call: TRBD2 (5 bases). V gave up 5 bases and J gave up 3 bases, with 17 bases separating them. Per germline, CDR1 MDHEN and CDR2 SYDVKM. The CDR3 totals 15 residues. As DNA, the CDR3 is TGTGCCAGCAGTATATCCACGGCGGGTCTCTACGAGCAGTACTTC. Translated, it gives CASSISTAGLYEQYF.

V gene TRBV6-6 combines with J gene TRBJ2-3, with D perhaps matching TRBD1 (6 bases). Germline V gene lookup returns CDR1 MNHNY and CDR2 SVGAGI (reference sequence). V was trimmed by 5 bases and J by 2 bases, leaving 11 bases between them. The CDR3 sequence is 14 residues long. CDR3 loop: CASSNRQVTDTQYF. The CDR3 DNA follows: TGTGCCAGCAGTAATCGACAGGTCACAGATACGCAGTATTTT.

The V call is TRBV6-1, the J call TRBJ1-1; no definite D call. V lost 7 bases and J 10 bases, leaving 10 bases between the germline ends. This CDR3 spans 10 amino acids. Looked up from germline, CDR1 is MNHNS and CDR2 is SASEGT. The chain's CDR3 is CASTDWVAFF. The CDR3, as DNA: TGTGCCAGCACGGATTGGGTAGCTTTCTTT.

The CDR3 nucleotides are TGTGCCAGCAGTGAGCGCGGGGCTGAGGGCACTGAAGCTTTCTTT. Its protein is CASSERGAEGTEAFF. The J gene is TRBJ1-1, the V gene TRBV25-1; weak D call: TRBD1 (5 bases). In germline, CDR1 is MGHDK, CDR2 SYGVNS. This CDR3 is 15 amino acids long. V was clipped by 3 bases and J by 4 bases, with 15 bases between them.

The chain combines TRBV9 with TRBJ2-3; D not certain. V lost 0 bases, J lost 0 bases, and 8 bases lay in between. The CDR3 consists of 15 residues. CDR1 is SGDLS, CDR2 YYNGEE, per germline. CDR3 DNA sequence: TGTGCCAGCAGCGTAGGGAGACCTAGCACAGATACGCAGTATTTT. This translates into CASSVGRPSTDTQYF.

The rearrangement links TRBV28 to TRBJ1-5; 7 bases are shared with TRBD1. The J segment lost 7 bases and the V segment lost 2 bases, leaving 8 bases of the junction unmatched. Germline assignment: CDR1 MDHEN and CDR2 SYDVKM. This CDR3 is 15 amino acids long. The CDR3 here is CASSLLEGAKQPQHF. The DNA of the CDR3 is TGTGCCAGCAGTTTACTTGAGGGGGCTAAGCAGCCCCAGCATTTT.

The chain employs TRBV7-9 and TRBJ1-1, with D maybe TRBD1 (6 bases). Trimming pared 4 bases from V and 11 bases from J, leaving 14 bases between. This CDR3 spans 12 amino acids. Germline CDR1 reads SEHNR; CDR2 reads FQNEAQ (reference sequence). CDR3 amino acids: CASSSGAQGAFF. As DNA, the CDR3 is TGTGCCAGCAGCTCAGGGGCGCAGGGGGCTTTCTTT.

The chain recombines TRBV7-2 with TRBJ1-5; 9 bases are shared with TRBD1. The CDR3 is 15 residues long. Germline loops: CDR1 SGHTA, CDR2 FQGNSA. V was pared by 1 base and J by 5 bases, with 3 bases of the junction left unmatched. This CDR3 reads CASSLVRDRDQPQHF. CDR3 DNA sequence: TGTGCCAGCAGCTTAGTAAGGGACAGGGATCAGCCCCAGCATTTT.

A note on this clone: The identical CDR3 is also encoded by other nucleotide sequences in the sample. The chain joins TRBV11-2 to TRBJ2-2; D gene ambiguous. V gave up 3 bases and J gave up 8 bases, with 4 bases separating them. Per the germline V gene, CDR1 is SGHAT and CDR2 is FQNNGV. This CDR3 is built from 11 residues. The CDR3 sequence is CASSFPGELFF. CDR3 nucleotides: TGTGCCAGCAGCTTCCCGGGGGAGCTGTTTTTT.

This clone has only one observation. The CDR3 DNA follows: TGTGCCAGCAGACAGGGGGACTACGAGCAGTACTTC. Translated, it gives CASRQGDYEQYF. The chain joins TRBV6-1 to TRBJ2-7, with 8 positions matching TRBD1. CDR3 length equals 12 residues. Trimming took 6 bases from V and 3 from J; bases not matched to a gene: 1. Germline CDR1 and CDR2: MNHNS and SASEGT.

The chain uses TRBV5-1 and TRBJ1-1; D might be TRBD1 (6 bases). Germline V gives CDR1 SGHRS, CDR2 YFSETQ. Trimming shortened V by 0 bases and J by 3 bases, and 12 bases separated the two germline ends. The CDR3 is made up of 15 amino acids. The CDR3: CASSLETGAYTEAFF. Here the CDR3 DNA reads TGCGCCAGCAGCTTGGAGACGGGGGCGTACACTGAAGCTTTCTTT.

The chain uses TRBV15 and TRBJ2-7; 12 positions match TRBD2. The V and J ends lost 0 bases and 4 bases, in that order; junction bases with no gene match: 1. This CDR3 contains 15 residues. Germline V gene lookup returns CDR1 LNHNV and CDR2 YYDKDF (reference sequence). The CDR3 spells CATSRETSGRYEQYF. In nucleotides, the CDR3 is TGTGCCACCAGCAGAGAGACTAGCGGGAGATACGAGCAGTACTTC. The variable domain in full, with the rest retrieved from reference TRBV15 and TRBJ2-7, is DAMVIQNPRYQVTQFGKPVTLSCSQTLNHNVMYWYQQKSSQAPKLLFHYYDKDFNNEADTPDNFQSRRPNTSFCFLDIRSPGLGDTAMYLCATSRETSGRYEQYFGPGTRLTVT.

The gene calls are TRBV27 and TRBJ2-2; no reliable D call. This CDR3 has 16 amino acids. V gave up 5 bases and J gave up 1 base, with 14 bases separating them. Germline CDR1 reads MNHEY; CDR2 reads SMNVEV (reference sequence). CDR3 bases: TGTGCCAGCAGTCCACAACGGACGGGGAACACCGGGGAGCTGTTTTTT. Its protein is CASSPQRTGNTGELFF.

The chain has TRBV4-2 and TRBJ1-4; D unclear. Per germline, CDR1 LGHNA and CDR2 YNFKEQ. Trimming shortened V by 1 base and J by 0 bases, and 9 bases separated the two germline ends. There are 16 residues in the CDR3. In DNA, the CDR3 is TGTGCCAGCAGCCAAGCACACACCGCAACTAATGAAAAACTGTTTTTT. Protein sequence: CASSQAHTATNEKLFF.

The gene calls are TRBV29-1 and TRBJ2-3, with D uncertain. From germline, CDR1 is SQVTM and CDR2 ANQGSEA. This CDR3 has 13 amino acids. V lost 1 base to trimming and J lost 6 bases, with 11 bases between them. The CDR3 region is CSVEGLNSDTQYF. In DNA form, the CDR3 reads TGCAGCGTTGAAGGACTTAATTCGGATACGCAGTATTTT.

The CDR3 DNA is TGCAGCGCCAGATCGAACATTCAGTACTTC. Amino acid sequence: CSARSNIQYF. The chain couples TRBV29-1 to TRBJ2-4; D ambiguous. The CDR3 totals 10 residues. In germline, CDR1 is SQVTM, CDR2 ANQGSEA. V dropped 7 bases and J dropped 7 bases, with 8 bases sitting between them.

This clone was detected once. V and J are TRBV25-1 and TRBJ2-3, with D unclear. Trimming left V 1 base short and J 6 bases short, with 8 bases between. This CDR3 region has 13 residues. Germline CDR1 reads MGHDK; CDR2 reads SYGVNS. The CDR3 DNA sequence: TGTGCCAGCAGTGAATGGGTCGCGGATACGCAGTATTTT. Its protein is CASSEWVADTQYF.

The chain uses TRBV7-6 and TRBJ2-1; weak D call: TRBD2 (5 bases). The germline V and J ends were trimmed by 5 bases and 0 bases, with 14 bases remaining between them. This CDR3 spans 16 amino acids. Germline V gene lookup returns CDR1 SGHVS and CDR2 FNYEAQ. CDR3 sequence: CASSVVGRGSYNEQFF. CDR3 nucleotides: TGTGCCAGCAGCGTGGTGGGTCGGGGCTCCTACAATGAGCAGTTCTTC.